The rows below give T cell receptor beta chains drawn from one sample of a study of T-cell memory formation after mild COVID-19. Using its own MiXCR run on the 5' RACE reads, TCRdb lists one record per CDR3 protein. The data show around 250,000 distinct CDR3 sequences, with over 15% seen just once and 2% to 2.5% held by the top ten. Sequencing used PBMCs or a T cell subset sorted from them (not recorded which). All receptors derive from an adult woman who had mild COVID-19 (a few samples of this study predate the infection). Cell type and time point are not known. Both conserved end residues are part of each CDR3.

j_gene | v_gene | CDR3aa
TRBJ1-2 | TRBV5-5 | CASSLQGAVGYTF
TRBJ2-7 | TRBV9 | CATRKGRRDREVVQYF
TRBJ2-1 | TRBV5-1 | CASSRLSGGGDNEQFF
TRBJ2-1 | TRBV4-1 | CASSQDGRPYNEQFF
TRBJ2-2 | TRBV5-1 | CASSLAGDRTGELFF
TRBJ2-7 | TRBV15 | CATSRDRFETLRSYEQYF
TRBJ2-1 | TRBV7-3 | CASSPRKSGSYNEQFF
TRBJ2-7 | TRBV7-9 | CASSLALGGPLYEQYF
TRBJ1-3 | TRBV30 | CAWSEAVSGNTIYF
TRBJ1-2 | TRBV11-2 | CASSPSGAGGHGYTF
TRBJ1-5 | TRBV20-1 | CSARREARSNQPKHF
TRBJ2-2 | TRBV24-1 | CATSEAGGYTGELFF
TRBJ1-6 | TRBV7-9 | CASSPGGGSPLHF
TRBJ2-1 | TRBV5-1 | CASSLARMTDEQFF
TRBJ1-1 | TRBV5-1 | CASSLAGAGATEAFF
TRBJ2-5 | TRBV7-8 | CASSLSLAGRSGETQYF
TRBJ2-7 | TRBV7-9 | CASSPGTLHQYF
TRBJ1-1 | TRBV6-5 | CASSYSRTGHQEAFF
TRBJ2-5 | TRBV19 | CASRKTGIETQYF
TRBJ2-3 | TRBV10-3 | CAISESPRDTQYF
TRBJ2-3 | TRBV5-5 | CASSPTSGAPDTQYF
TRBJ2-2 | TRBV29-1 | CSVARGGSAGELFF
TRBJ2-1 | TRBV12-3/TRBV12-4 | CASSPGVAANEQFF
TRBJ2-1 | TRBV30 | CAQAANANEQFF
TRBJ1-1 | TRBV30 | CAWRRTGLNTEAFF
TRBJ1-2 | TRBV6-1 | CASSGDRGLGYGYTF
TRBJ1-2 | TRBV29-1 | CSVPVFYGYTF
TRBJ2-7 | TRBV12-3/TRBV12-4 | CASSLDPQQGYEQYF
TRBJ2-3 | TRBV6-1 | CASSEGKLPLTDTQYF
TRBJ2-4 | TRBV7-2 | CASSLDPGGAKNIQYF
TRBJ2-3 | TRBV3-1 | CASSRKEADTQYF
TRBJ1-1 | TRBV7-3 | CASSQGADTEAFF
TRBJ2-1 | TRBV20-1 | CSAPLSGRGEQFF
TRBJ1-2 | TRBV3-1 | CASSLQGVYGYTF
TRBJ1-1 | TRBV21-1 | CASSRGRVRGTEAFF
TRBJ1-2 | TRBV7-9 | CASSLAAREGGYTF
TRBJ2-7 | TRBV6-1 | CASSDSDEQYF